This T cell receptor beta chain was identified during a study of blood T cell repertoires in COVID-19 (dated by TCRdb to the early 2020s). Notes on the research overall: The collaborator samples originated in the United States, Italy and Spain and spanned the acute and convalescent phases of COVID-19. Sample metadata almost always included a de-identified subject ID, COVID-19 status, age in years and sex. HLA class I and class II types, where available, came from metadata supplied by the sample provider rather than from assay-based typing. Samples came from the ongoing ImmuneRACE study (first 160 participants) plus 1,254 subjects from 6 global collaborators. The prospective study material was composed of cDNA or gDNA derived from T cells, B-cell-depleted T cells, or PBMCs. The dataset comprised deeply sampled blood TCRbeta repertoires from subjects exposed to, actively infected with, or recovered from COVID-19. The repertoires were made available in a free public database intended to serve as a resource for research on the immune response to SARS-CoV-2.

Points on this clone: It has no known antigen specificity. No quality values exist for individual bases; no much larger clone is one base distant.

The CDR3, from cysteine to phenylalanine, totals 13 residues. This entry keeps only the CDR3 DNA: 39 bases, framed from base 1. In the germline V gene, CDR1 corresponds to SGHNT and CDR2 to YENEEA. V ends up 1 base short and J 14 bases short, with an unmatched junction base count of 8. Whole blood was collected in K2EDTA tubes by collaborating institutions according to the institutions' own protocols. For TCRbeta analysis, collaborators shipped samples as frozen whole blood, isolated PBMCs, or DNA extracted from either of those sample types. TCRbeta CDR3 regions were amplified from genomic DNA by means of the immunoSEQ Assay, a bias-controlled multiplex PCR. The authors' analysis ran thus. The number of nucleated cells in each sample was estimated by amplification of reference gene primers within the assay. To quantify the absolute abundance of each unique TCRbeta CDR3 rearrangement, sequence reads were collapsed and filtered. For each sample, productive Simpson clonality was calculated as the square root of Simpson's diversity index across productive rearrangements. As stored in TCRdb, this immuneACCESS dataset retains in-frame rearrangements with V and J assigned. A fraction of the clones does not appear; measured against another copy, unresolved V genes explain less than half of the discrepancy, and the remainder lacks a known reason. That table gives V, J and clone size, and the DNA gave D and trimming. Present in this sample are approximately 94,000 clones, roughly 90% of which were seen just once. The top ten clonotypes cover around 2.1% of the sample.

Broader findings and caveats from the paper: The quantity of clinical and demographic metadata differed by source and by participant and was supplied without curation.

Sequenced material: peripheral blood. The receptor was derived from a man aged 50-60 years with active COVID-19. The chain links TRBV11-3 with TRBJ2-1, with 7 middle bases fitting TRBD2. The nucleotide sequence is TGTGCCAGCAGCTTAGGCCCGACTAGCACGAAGTTCTTC. Its protein product is CASSLGPTSTKFF.